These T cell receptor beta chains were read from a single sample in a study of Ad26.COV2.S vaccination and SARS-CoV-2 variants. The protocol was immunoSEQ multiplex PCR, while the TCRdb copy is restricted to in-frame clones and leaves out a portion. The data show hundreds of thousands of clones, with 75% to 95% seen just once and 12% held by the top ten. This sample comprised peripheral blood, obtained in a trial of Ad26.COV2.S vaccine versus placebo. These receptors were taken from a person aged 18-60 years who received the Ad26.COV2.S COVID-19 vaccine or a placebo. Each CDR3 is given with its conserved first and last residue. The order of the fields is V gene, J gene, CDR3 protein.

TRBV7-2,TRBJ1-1,CASSLGGPGDTEAFF
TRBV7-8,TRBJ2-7,CASSLPGTIAYEQYF
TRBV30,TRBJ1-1,CAWSVRIMNTEAFF
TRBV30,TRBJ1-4,CAWSQNDAEKLFF
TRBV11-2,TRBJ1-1,CASSLGSSAFF
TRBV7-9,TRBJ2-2,CASSLTGAGELFF
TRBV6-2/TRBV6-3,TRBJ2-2,CASSPGQGESGELFF
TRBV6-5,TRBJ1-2,CASSILQGAKDGYTF
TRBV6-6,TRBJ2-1,CASSTAGVNEQFF
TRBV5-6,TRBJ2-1,CASSSMDNEQFF
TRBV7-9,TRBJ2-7,CASSSRDAEYEQYF
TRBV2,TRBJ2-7,CASSYTPGYEQYF
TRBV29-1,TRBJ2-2,CSAGTANTGELFF
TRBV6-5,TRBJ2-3,CASRSGRGTDTQYF
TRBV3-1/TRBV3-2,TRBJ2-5,CASSQDPGLAGVRGQETQYF
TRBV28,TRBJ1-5,CASSPSNQPQHF
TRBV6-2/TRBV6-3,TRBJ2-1,CASSRSGRAPNEQFF
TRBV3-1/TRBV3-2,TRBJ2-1,CASSQEGPSNEQFF
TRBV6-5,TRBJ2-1,CASSYSPNGEYNEQFF
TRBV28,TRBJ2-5,CASSLDRDIRPETQYF
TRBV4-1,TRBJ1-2,CASSPDRIQLYGYTF
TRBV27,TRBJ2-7,CASSPSTGEESYEQYF